The clone carrying this T cell receptor beta chain appeared many times. Its matching antigen is unknown. This sample was included in a study of spatial heterogeneity in lung cancer. Study findings and constraints: Ubiquitous, expanded tumor-derived TCRs were more frequently observed in blood at resection than at follow-up.

The CDR3 sequence is 16 residues long. V was pared by 6 bases and J by 4 bases, with 19 bases between. This sample's time point: sample taken at primary tumor resection. In each case, whole RNA from tumor, nontumor lung or frozen PBMC was sequenced unsorted. Each TCR cDNA molecule bore a unique molecular identifier. TCRdb re-called the 5' RACE reads with MiXCR, one entry per CDR3 protein. This sample yields more than 75,000 distinct CDR3 sequences, of which roughly 13% are seen a single time; approximately 4.2% belongs to the top ten. The TCR originated in a male donor with early-stage non-small cell lung cancer. This sequence joins TRBV12-3 or TRBV12-4 and TRBJ1-3, with TRBD1 as a possible D gene (6 bases). The starting material was PBMCs, obtained at surgery. In nucleotides, the CDR3 is TGTGCCAGCAGGCTCGAAGGGGGGTTCACGGGAAACACCATATATTTT. It specifies CASRLEGGFTGNTIYF.